This T cell receptor beta chain was captured by sequencing in a study of blood T cell repertoires in COVID-19. The wider study: Sites across the United States, Italy and Spain contributed samples from acute and convalescent COVID-19. The cDNA or gDNA used as material had been derived from T cells, B-cell-depleted T cells, or PBMCs.

Repertoires were generated with immunoSEQ multiplex PCR, while TCRdb's copy carries only in-frame clones and drops some. The repertoire holds under 350,000 clones, with about 89% as singletons. Recovered Cohort 3 donors showed two negative PCRs, clearance, or symptom resolution. Looked up from germline, CDR1 is SNHLY and CDR2 is FYNNEI. This CDR3 has 16 amino acids. The trim removed 6 bases at V and 3 bases at J, leaving 6 bases unmatched. This TCR derives from a woman in her thirties or forties who had recovered from COVID-19. The chain links TRBV2 to TRBJ1-6; 9 bases are shared with TRBD1. The sequenced material came from PBMCs or T cells enriched from blood (not recorded which). The CDR3 DNA is TGTGCCAGCAGACCCGAGGGACAGGGCTATAATTCACCCCTCCACTTT. Amino acid sequence: CASRPEGQGYNSPLHF.